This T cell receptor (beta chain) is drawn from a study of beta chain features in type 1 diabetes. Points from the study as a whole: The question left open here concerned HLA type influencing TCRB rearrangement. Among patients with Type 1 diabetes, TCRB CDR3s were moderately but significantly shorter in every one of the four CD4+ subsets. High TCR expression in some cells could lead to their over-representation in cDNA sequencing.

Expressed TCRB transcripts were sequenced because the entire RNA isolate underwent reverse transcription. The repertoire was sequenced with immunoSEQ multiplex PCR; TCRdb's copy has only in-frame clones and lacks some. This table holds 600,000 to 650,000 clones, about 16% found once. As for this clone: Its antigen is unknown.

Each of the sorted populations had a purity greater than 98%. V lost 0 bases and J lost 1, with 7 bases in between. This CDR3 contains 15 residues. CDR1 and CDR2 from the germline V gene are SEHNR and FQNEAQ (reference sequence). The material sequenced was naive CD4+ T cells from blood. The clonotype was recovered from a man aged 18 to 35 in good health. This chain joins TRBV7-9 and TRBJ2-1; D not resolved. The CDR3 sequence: CASSLAGTSYNEQFF. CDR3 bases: TGTGCCAGCAGCTTAGCGGGAACATCCTACAATGAGCAGTTCTTC.